The rows below give T cell receptor beta chains drawn from one sample of a study of T cell responses to AZD1222 COVID-19 vaccine. The table came from immunoSEQ multiplex PCR; TCRdb's copy has only in-frame clones and leaves some out. The table has approximately 46,000 clones, over 60% seen once. Source: peripheral blood, taken on day 0 of AZD1222 vaccination. These receptors were obtained from an adult in good health. Each CDR3 is given with its conserved first and last residue. The D gene is left open where the match is weak. Size is omitted from some rows. Given values are once, few, many or a class for expanded clones.

clone_size j_call d_call v_call cdr3_aa cdr3_nt
. TRBJ1-6 . TRBV11-2 CASSLDQVGVHF TGTGCCAGCAGCTTAGATCAAGTCGGCGTCCACTTT
. TRBJ1-2 TRBD1 TRBV28 CASSLWTGPFGYTF TGTGCCAGCAGTTTATGGACAGGGCCTTTTGGCTACACCTTC
. TRBJ1-1 TRBD1 TRBV10-3 CAISKSSLGQGDTEAFF TGTGCCATCAGTAAATCATCGTTGGGACAGGGGGACACTGAAGCTTTCTTT
. TRBJ2-1 TRBD2 TRBV7-3 CASSLTGGSSHEQFF TGTGCCAGCAGCTTAACGGGCGGGAGTTCCCATGAGCAGTTCTTC
. TRBJ1-5 . TRBV4-1 CASSPTERVPGNQPQHF TGCGCCAGCAGCCCTACCGAGAGGGTTCCGGGCAATCAGCCCCAGCATTTT
. TRBJ1-2 . TRBV28 CASSLTLGSSYGYTF TGTGCCAGCAGTCTCACCCTGGGATCAAGCTATGGCTACACCTTC
. TRBJ1-1 . TRBV29-1 CSVEEPGWQAFF TGCAGCGTTGAAGAGCCGGGGTGGCAGGCTTTCTTT
. TRBJ2-1 . TRBV29-1 CSALRQGVEQFF TGCAGCGCCCTTAGGCAGGGAGTTGAGCAGTTCTTC
. TRBJ1-3 . TRBV11-2 CASSLVPGVNTIYF TGTGCCAGCAGCTTAGTTCCAGGGGTAAACACCATATATTTT
. TRBJ2-3 . TRBV6-1 CASSDPGARGTDTQYF TGTGCCAGCAGTGACCCAGGGGCGCGAGGCACAGATACGCAGTATTTT
. TRBJ2-5 . TRBV4-3 CASSQTGTPGETQYF TGCGCCAGCAGCCAAACGGGGACCCCTGGGGAGACCCAGTACTTC
once TRBJ1-4 . TRBV4-1 CASSPAGEANEKLFF TGCGCCAGCAGCCCGGCAGGGGAGGCTAATGAAAAACTGTTTTTT
. TRBJ2-5 TRBD2 TRBV6-5 CASGGEGGTQYF TGTGCCAGTGGAGGGGAGGGCGGGACCCAGTACTTC
. TRBJ1-1 TRBD1 TRBV3-1/TRBV3-2 CASSQEGTGRLAFF TGTGCCAGCAGCCAAGAGGGGACAGGGAGATTAGCTTTCTTT
. TRBJ2-3 TRBD2 TRBV27 CASNPRGGWADTQYF TGTGCCAGCAACCCCCGGGGGGGCTGGGCAGATACGCAGTATTTT
. TRBJ2-3 . TRBV28 CASSFVVGADTQYF TGTGCCAGCAGTTTTGTAGTAGGGGCAGATACGCAGTATTTT
. TRBJ2-7 TRBD2 TRBV15 CATSRDGGGTYEQYF TGTGCCACCAGCAGAGATGGGGGAGGGACCTACGAGCAGTACTTC
. TRBJ1-5 . TRBV19 CASSTQGPSNQPQHF TGTGCCAGTAGTACACAGGGCCCCAGCAATCAGCCCCAGCATTTT
. TRBJ1-2 . TRBV7-6 CASSNYGQSAYGYTF TGTGCCAGCAGCAATTATGGACAGTCAGCCTATGGCTACACCTTC
. TRBJ1-1 . TRBV6-2/TRBV6-3 CASSWYTGEAFF TGTGCCAGCAGTTGGTATACGGGTGAAGCTTTCTTT
once TRBJ2-5 . TRBV15 CATSRDIQETQYF TGTGCCACCAGCAGAGACATCCAAGAGACCCAGTACTTC
once TRBJ2-7 . TRBV7-9 CASSPMGDEQYF TGTGCCAGCAGCCCCATGGGTGACGAGCAGTACTTC
. TRBJ2-5 TRBD2 TRBV5-1 CASSFGAAGEKETQYF TGCGCCAGCAGCTTTGGTGCAGCGGGAGAGAAGGAGACCCAGTACTTC
. TRBJ1-2 . TRBV5-4 CASSLGQKNYGYTF TGTGCCAGCAGCTTGGGACAGAAAAACTATGGCTACACCTTC
. TRBJ2-5 . TRBV11-3 CASSPGKRDRTEETQYF TGTGCCAGCAGCCCCGGGAAGCGGGACAGAACTGAAGAGACCCAGTACTTC
few TRBJ1-5 TRBD1 TRBV7-2 CASSPGGGGAGDQPQHF TGTGCCAGCAGCCCTGGGGGAGGGGGCGCGGGGGACCAGCCCCAGCATTTT
. TRBJ2-7 TRBD1 TRBV7-9 CASSLGTGTFYEQYF TGTGCCAGCAGCTTAGGGACAGGGACGTTCTACGAGCAGTACTTC
. TRBJ1-1 TRBD1 TRBV7-9 CASSSRGDTEAFF TGTGCCAGCAGCAGCAGGGGGGACACTGAAGCTTTCTTT
. TRBJ1-1 . TRBV5-1 CASSPIQGRETEAFF TGCGCCAGCAGCCCCATACAGGGACGAGAAACTGAAGCTTTCTTT
. TRBJ1-4 . TRBV6-5 CASSQIRATNEKLFF TGTGCCAGCAGCCAAATCAGGGCAACTAATGAAAAACTGTTTTTT
. TRBJ2-2 TRBD2 TRBV5-1 CASRTSGILTGELFF TGCGCCAGCAGGACTAGCGGGATATTAACCGGGGAGCTGTTTTTT
. TRBJ2-1 . TRBV7-2 CASRRGGQNEQFF TGTGCCAGCAGACGAGGCGGGCAAAATGAGCAGTTCTTC
few TRBJ2-2 TRBD1 TRBV27 CASTPFGAGGTTGELFF TGTGCCAGCACCCCCTTTGGGGCAGGGGGAACCACCGGGGAGCTGTTTTTT
. TRBJ1-4 TRBD1 TRBV5-4 CASSLTGGEEKLFF TGTGCCAGCAGCTTGACAGGGGGGGAAGAAAAACTGTTTTTT
. TRBJ1-5 TRBD1 TRBV19 CASRGQVLGNQPQHF TGTGCCAGTAGGGGACAGGTGTTGGGCAATCAGCCCCAGCATTTT
. TRBJ2-1 . TRBV11-2 CASTTTLGIHEQFF TGTGCCAGCACCACTACTCTTGGGATCCATGAGCAGTTCTTC
. TRBJ2-1 . TRBV20-1 CSASREYEFF TGCAGTGCTAGTCGGGAGTACGAGTTCTTC
. TRBJ1-4 . TRBV5-1 CASSLAAQKEKLFF TGCGCCAGCAGCTTGGCGGCCCAGAAGGAAAAACTGTTTTTT
. TRBJ2-3 . TRBV12-3/TRBV12-4 CASRWGTDTQYF TGTGCCAGCAGATGGGGCACGGATACGCAGTATTTT
. TRBJ2-3 . TRBV3-1/TRBV3-2 CASSSGDTQYF TGTGCCAGCAGCAGTGGGGATACGCAGTATTTT
. TRBJ2-2 . TRBV28 CASSLGRLTGELFF TGTGCCAGCAGTCTAGGTCGTTTAACCGGGGAGCTGTTTTTT
. TRBJ1-5 . TRBV6-5 CASSYSEGSNQPQHF TGTGCCAGCAGTTACTCGGAGGGCTCAAATCAGCCCCAGCATTTT
. TRBJ1-1 . TRBV30 CAWRAPGTDDTEAFF TGTGCCTGGAGGGCCCCGGGGACCGACGATACTGAAGCTTTCTTT
. TRBJ2-1 . TRBV7-8 CASSSMTGSYNEQFF TGTGCCAGCAGTTCAATGACTGGTTCCTACAATGAGCAGTTCTTC
. TRBJ2-2 TRBD1 TRBV18 CASSPPSRGTNTGELFF TGTGCCAGCTCACCCCCCTCCAGGGGGACGAACACCGGGGAGCTGTTTTTT
. TRBJ2-1 . TRBV23-1 CASSQSVRGRYNEQFF TGCGCCAGCAGTCAATCGGTGCGGGGCCGGTACAATGAGCAGTTCTTC
. TRBJ2-7 TRBD1 TRBV28 CASIKGAPYEQYF TGTGCCAGCATTAAGGGGGCGCCCTACGAGCAGTACTTC
. TRBJ2-1 . TRBV2 CATSSPGYNEQFF TGTGCCACTTCCTCGCCGGGGTACAATGAGCAGTTCTTC
few TRBJ2-1 . TRBV29-1 CSVEGVWGANEQFF TGCAGCGTTGAGGGGGTCTGGGGGGCCAATGAGCAGTTCTTC
. TRBJ1-1 TRBD1 TRBV2 CASSERPGQQWEAFF TGTGCCAGCAGCGAGAGGCCGGGACAGCAGTGGGAAGCTTTCTTT
. TRBJ1-1 TRBD1 TRBV5-1 CASSASTGDTEAFF TGCGCCAGCAGCGCCTCCACAGGGGACACTGAAGCTTTCTTT
. TRBJ1-5 . TRBV10-3 CAISDPGRDQPQHF TGTGCCATCAGTGATCCGGGGAGGGATCAGCCCCAGCATTTT
. TRBJ1-1 . TRBV14 CASSRTRNTEAFF TGTGCCAGCAGCCGAACAAGGAACACTGAAGCTTTCTTT
. TRBJ1-2 . TRBV6-1 CASSESRTVNLGYTF TGTGCCAGCAGTGAAAGCAGAACAGTGAACCTAGGCTACACCTTC
. TRBJ1-3 TRBD1 TRBV28 CASSRDREPRNTIYF TGTGCCAGCAGTAGGGACAGGGAGCCGAGAAACACCATATATTTT
once TRBJ1-2 TRBD1 TRBV18 CASSLGTGGEGYTF TGTGCCAGCTCACTGGGGACAGGGGGAGAAGGCTACACCTTC
. TRBJ1-1 . TRBV5-5 CASSILGNPEAFF TGTGCCAGCAGCATTTTAGGGAATCCTGAAGCTTTCTTT